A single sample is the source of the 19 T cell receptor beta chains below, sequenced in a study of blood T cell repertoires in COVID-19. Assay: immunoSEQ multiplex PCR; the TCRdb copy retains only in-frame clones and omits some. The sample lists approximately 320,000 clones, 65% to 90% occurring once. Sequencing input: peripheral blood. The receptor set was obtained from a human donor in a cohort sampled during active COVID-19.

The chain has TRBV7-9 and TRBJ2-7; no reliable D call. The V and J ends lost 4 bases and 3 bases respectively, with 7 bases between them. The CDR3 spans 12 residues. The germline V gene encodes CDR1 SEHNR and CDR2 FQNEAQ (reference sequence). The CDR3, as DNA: TGTGCCAGCAGCTCTATTGACTACGAGCAGTACTTC. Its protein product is CASSSIDYEQYF.

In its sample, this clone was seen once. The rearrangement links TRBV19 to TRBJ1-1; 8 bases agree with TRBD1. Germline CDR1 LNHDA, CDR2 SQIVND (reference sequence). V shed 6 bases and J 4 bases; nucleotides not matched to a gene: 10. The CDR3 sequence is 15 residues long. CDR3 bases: TGTGCCAGTAGGATATCTGGACAGGGCGGCACTGAAGCTTTCTTT. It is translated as CASRISGQGGTEAFF.

CDR3 in DNA: TGTGCCAGTAGTATCGACTCCACCCCCTGGTTGAGAACCGGGGAGCTGTTTTTT. This encodes CASSIDSTPWLRTGELFF. J is TRBJ2-2 and V is TRBV19; D is undetermined. V lost 3 bases and J 5 bases, leaving 22 bases between the germline ends. Germline CDR1 and CDR2: LNHDA and SQIVND (reference sequence). The CDR3 is made up of 18 amino acids.

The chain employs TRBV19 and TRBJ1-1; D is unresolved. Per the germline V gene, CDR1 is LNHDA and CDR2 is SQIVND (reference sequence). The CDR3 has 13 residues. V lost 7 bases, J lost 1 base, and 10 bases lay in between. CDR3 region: CASTKRENTEAFF. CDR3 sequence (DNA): TGTGCCAGTACCAAACGGGAGAACACTGAAGCTTTCTTT.

The CDR3 region has the DNA TGTGCCAGCAGCCAAGGTCAAGGGGGGAACACTGAAGCTTTCTTT. It yields the protein CASSQGQGGNTEAFF. The chain recombines TRBV3-1 (or the pseudogene TRBV3-2) with TRBJ1-1; TRBD1 might be the D (6 bases). Trimming shortened V by 1 base and J by 1 base, and 10 bases separated the two germline ends. The V gene's germline CDR1 is LGHDT and CDR2 YNNKEL (reference sequence). The CDR3 is 15 residues long.

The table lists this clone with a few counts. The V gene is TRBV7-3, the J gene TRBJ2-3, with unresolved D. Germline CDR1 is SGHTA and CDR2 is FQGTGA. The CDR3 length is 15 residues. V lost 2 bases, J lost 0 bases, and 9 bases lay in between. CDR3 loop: CASSLLAKSTDTQYF. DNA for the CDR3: TGTGCCAGCAGCTTACTGGCCAAAAGCACAGATACGCAGTATTTT. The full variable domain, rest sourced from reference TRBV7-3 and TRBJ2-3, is GAGVSQTPSNKVTEKGKYVELRCDPISGHTALYWYRQSLGQGPEFLIYFQGTGAADDSGLPNDRFFAVRPEGSVSTLKIQRTERGDSAVYLCASSLLAKSTDTQYFGPGTRLTVL.

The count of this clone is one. For the CDR3, the DNA is TGCGCCAGCAAGAGCGGGGGGAGGTATGAGCAGTTCTTC. Protein product: CASKSGGRYEQFF. The V and J genes are TRBV10-2 and TRBJ2-1; 9 bases match TRBD2. This CDR3 contains 13 residues. V shed 7 bases and J 8 bases; nucleotides not matched to a gene: 6. The germline V gene has CDR1 WSHSY and CDR2 SAAADI.

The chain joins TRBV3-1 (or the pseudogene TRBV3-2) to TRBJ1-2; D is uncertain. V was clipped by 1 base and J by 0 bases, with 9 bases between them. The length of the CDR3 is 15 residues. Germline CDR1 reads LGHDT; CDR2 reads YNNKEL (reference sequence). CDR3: CASSQVSTPNYGYTF. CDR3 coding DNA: TGTGCCAGCAGCCAAGTTTCGACACCTAACTATGGCTACACCTTC.

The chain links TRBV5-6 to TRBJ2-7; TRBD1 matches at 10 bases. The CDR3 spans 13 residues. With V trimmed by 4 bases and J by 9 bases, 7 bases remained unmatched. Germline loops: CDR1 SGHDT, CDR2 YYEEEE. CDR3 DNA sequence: TGTGCCAGCAGCGCCGGGACAGGGGACGGGCAGTACTTC. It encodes CASSAGTGDGQYF.

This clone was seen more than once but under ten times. The CDR3 nucleotides are TGTGCCAGCAGCTCAATGCGGGGGGGCGTGAACACTGAAGCTTTCTTT. Amino acid sequence: CASSSMRGGVNTEAFF. The genes are TRBV7-9 and TRBJ1-1, with a tentative D call TRBD1 (6 bases). The CDR3 is made up of 16 amino acids. Trimming shortened V by 4 bases and J by 0 bases, and 15 bases separated the two germline ends. Germline CDR1 SEHNR, CDR2 FQNEAQ (reference sequence).

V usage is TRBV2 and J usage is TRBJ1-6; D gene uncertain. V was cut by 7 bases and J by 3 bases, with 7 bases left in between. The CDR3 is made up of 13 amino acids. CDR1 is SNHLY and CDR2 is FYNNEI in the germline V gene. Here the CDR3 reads CASTQIYNSPLHF. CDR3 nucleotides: TGTGCCAGCACTCAGATCTATAATTCACCCCTCCACTTT.

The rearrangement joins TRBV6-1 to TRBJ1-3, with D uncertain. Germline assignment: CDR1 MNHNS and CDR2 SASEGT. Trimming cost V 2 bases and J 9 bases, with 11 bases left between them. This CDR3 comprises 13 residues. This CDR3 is CASSESRSRTIYF. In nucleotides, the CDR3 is TGTGCCAGCAGTGAATCCCGCAGTCGCACCATATATTTT.

The CDR3 spells CASSDLQGKSYNEQFF. The DNA of the CDR3 is TGTGCCAGCAGTGACCTTCAGGGGAAGTCCTACAATGAGCAGTTCTTC. V is TRBV25-1 and J is TRBJ2-1; D might be TRBD1 (6 bases). V was trimmed by 3 bases and J by 1 base, leaving 13 bases between them. The CDR3 contains 16 residues. Per the germline V gene, CDR1 is MGHDK and CDR2 is SYGVNS.

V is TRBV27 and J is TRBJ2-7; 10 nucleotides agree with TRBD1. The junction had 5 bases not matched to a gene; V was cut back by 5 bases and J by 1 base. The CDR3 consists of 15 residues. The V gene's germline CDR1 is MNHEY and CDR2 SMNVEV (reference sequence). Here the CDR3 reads CASSIGTGVSYEQYF. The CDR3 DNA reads TGTGCCAGCAGTATTGGGACAGGGGTATCCTACGAGCAGTACTTC.

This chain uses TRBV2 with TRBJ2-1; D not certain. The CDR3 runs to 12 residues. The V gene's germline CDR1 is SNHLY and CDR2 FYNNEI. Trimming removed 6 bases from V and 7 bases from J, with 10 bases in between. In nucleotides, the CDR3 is TGTGCCAGCAGGACGACTGCGAATGAGCAGTTCTTC. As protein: CASRTTANEQFF.

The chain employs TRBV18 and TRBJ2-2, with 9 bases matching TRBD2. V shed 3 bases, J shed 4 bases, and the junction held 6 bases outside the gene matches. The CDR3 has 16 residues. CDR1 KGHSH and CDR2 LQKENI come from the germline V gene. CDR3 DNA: TGTGCCAGCTCACCCGAGACTAGCGGATCCACCGGGGAGCTGTTTTTT. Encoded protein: CASSPETSGSTGELFF.

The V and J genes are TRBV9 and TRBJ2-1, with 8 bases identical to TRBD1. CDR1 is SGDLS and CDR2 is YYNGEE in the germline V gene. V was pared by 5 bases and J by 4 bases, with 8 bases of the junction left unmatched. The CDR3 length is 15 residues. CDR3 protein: CASSSGGVTYNEQFF. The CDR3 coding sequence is TGTGCCAGCAGTTCAGGGGGCGTAACTTACAATGAGCAGTTCTTC.

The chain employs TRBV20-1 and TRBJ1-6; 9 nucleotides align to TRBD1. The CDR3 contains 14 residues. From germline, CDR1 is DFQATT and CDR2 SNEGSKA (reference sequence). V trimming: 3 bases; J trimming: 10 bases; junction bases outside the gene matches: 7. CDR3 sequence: CSASSGQGTSPLHF. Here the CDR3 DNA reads TGCAGTGCTAGTTCGGGACAGGGAACGTCACCCCTCCACTTT.

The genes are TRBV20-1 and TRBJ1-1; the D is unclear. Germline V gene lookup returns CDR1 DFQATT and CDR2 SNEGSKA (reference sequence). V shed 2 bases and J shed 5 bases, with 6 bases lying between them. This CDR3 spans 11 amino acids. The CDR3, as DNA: TGCAGTGCTAGAAGGGAGACTGAAGCTTTCTTT. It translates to CSARRETEAFF.